A selection of T cell receptor beta chains follows, all from one sample in a study of CD8 T cells in ankylosing spondylitis. TCRdb passed the 5' RACE reads through MiXCR, listing each CDR3 protein once. The data contain 150,000 to 200,000 distinct CDR3 sequences, 15% to 20% of them singletons. The sequenced sample consisted of blood, either unsorted or a sorted T cell fraction (not recorded which). The source is a male donor under 35 with ankylosing spondylitis or in good health (not recorded which). Each CDR3 is given with its conserved first and last residue. A D gene is named only where the DNA matches it firmly. Size tells how often a clone was seen (once, few, many) or the class of an expanded clone, and some rows leave it out.

TRBJ2-1 | NA | NA | TRBV9 | CASSVEGEGYNEQFF | TGTGCCAGCAGCGTCGAGGGGGAAGGTTACAATGAGCAGTTCTTC
TRBJ2-2 | NA | NA | TRBV11-2 | CASSPTRGVNTGELFF | TGTGCCAGCAGCCCCACCCGCGGGGTGAACACCGGGGAGCTGTTTTTT
TRBJ2-5 | NA | many | TRBV5-1 | CASSRGWTAQETQYF | TGCGCCAGCTCCCGAGGCTGGACAGCTCAAGAGACCCAGTACTTC
TRBJ2-1 | TRBD1 | NA | TRBV23-1 | CASSPLRTGTGRNEQFF | TGCGCCAGCAGTCCCCTCAGGACCGGGACAGGGAGGAATGAGCAGTTCTTC
TRBJ2-3 | NA | NA | TRBV20-1 | CSARDSRSESTDTQYF | TGCAGTGCTAGAGATTCCCGGAGCGAGAGCACAGATACGCAGTATTTT
TRBJ2-1 | NA | many | TRBV29-1 | CSVVGREYNEQFF | TGCAGCGTTGTCGGGAGAGAGTACAATGAGCAGTTCTTC
TRBJ2-7 | TRBD2 | NA | TRBV12-3/TRBV12-4 | CASSLRTSSLAGYEQYF | TGTGCCAGCAGTTTACGGACGTCAAGCCTAGCGGGCTACGAGCAGTACTTC
TRBJ2-3 | TRBD2 | many | TRBV20-1 | CSARRFTGAGVADTQYF | TGCAGTGCTCGTCGTTTTACCGGAGCGGGAGTAGCAGATACGCAGTATTTT
TRBJ2-1 | NA | NA | TRBV19 | CASSSISGYEQFF | TGTGCCAGTTCTTCGATCTCTGGGTATGAGCAGTTCTTC
TRBJ2-5 | NA | many | TRBV12-3/TRBV12-4 | CASSLADRKETQYF | TGTGCCAGCAGTTTGGCTGACAGAAAAGAGACCCAGTACTTC